Here is one T cell receptor beta chain with its context. This clone was detected a few times. The antigen it recognizes is unknown. No qualities accompany the bases; no much larger clone lies one base away. CDR1 and CDR2 are drawn from the germline V gene: SGHDN, FVKESK. The CDR3 spans 17 residues, from the cysteine through the phenylalanine. Solely the CDR3 DNA is kept, with 51 bases framed from the first base. Trimmed from V: 0 bases; trimmed from J: 8 bases; junction bases lacking a gene match: 10. This specimen comes from a study of T cell responses to AZD1222 COVID-19 vaccine (TCRdb year 2021). With regard to the full study: AZD1222 recipients whose second dose came at about 4 weeks and those whose second dose came at about 12 weeks were combined into one group, since spike-specific TCR depth and breadth did not differ between the two schedules. Enrollment into the trials was organized by age into subgroups of 18-55, 56-69 and 70-plus years, and those subgroups contained roughly 140, 27 and 60 TCR-sequenced participants, respectively. A total of approximately 240 trial participants underwent TCR sequencing, of whom about 200 had received two doses of AZD1222 and around 25 had received two doses of the MenACWY control vaccine. Points the paper makes about the study in general: The vaccine-associated CD4 TCRs covered the entire spike protein, and the dominant responses fell in regions 160-218 and 743-854. Participants were mostly white British, with more females than males. The authors suggested clonal diversity may have been underestimated. No day 14 peak-response samples were available, so repertoires were characterized only after the peak T cell response. In the small 56-69-year group, the increase in depth fell short of significance, most likely because of low power. A significant rise in spike-specific TCR breadth and depth was observed after two AZD1222 doses relative to day 0 and relative to MenACWY recipients. Epitopes outside the regions mutated in the B.1.351 and B.1.1.7 variants were reportedly recognized by nearly half of the unique spike-specific TCRs. Conclusions about previously exposed vaccinees are limited because only a handful of AZD1222 recipients were SARS-CoV-2 seropositive at baseline.

According to the study, the label for this sample's time point signals: baseline before first vaccination. Vaccinee samples came from UK trials COV001 and COV002, including a single-blind randomized controlled phase 2/3 trial of AZD1222 (ChAdOx1 nCoV-19) in healthy adults. For TCRbeta chain sequencing, PBMC samples from trial participants were taken at day 0 and at day 28 after the second dose. The CDR3 regions of human TCRbeta chains were subjected to immunosequencing. The paper's processing steps were these. TCRs in the repertoires were matched against a reference library of SARS-CoV-2-specific TCRs that had been generated with the MIRA antigen-specificity platform. Breadth was defined as the fraction of unique TCRs that were SARS-CoV-2-associated. Depth was defined as the fraction of total T cells that were SARS-CoV-2-associated. Using the MIRA data, each spike-specific TCR was mapped to the spike region that the TCR reacts to and placed in a CD4 or CD8 class. Log10-transformed breadth and depth values were compared by one-way ANOVA with Sidak's multiple comparisons tests. As stored in TCRdb, this immuneACCESS dataset retains in-frame rearrangements with V and J assigned. A fraction of the clones does not appear; measured against another copy, unresolved V genes explain less than half of the discrepancy, and the remainder lacks a known reason. Clonal size and the V and J genes are those of that table, whereas D and trimming came from the DNA. A total of some 120,000 clones appear in this sample, around 82% of them only once. The ten largest clones capture approximately 5.9% of the sample.

The clonotype comes from an adult in good health. The source was peripheral blood, collected on day 0 of AZD1222 vaccination. Rearrangement joined TRBV14 to TRBJ1-6; the central 7 bases match TRBD1. The CDR3 region has the sequence CASSQETGPTFDSPLHF. The nucleotides are TGTGCCAGCAGCCAAGAGACAGGGCCAACGTTCGATTCACCCCTCCACTTT.